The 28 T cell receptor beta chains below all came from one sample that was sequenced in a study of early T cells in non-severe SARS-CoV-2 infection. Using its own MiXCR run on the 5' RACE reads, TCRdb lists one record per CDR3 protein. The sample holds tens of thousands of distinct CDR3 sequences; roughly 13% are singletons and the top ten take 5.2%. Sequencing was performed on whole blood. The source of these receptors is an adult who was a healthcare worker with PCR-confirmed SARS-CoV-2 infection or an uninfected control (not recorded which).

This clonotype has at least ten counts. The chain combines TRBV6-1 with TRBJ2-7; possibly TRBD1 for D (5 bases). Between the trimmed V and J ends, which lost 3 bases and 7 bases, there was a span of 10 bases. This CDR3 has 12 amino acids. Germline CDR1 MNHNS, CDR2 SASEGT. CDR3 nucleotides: TGTGCCAGCAGTGAGCCCCCAGGGGAGCAGTACTTC. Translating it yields CASSEPPGEQYF.

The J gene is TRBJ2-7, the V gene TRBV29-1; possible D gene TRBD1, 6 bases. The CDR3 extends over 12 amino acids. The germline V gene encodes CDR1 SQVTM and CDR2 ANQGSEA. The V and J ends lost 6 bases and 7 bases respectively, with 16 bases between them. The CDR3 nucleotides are TGCAGCGTAGACGGACAGACTGAAGAGCAGTACTTC. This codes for CSVDGQTEEQYF.

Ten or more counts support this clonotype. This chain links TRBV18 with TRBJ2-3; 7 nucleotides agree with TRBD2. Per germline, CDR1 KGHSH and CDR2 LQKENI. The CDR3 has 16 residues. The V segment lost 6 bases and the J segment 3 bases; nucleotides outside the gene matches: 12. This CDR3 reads CASSLRGEGATDTQYF. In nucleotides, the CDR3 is TGTGCCAGCTCTCTACGCGGGGAGGGCGCAACAGATACGCAGTATTTT.

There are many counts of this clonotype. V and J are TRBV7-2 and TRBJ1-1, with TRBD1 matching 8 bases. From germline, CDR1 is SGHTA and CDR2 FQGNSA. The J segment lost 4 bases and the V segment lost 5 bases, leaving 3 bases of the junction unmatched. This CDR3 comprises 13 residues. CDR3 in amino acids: CASSHGQGTEAFF. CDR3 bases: TGTGCCAGCAGCCATGGACAGGGCACTGAAGCTTTCTTT.

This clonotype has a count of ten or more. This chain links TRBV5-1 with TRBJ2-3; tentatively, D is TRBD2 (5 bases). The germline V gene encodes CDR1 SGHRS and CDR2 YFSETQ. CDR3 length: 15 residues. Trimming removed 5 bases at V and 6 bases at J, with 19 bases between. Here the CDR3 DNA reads TGCGCCAGCAGTCGGTCCGCGGGTTCCGCGGATACGCAGTATTTT. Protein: CASSRSAGSADTQYF.

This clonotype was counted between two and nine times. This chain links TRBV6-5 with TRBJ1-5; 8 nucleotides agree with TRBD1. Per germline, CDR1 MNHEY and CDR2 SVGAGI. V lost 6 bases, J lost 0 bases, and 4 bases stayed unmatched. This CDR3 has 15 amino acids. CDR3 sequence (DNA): TGTGCCAGCAGAAGGGACAGGTATAGCAATCAGCCCCAGCATTTT. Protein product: CASRRDRYSNQPQHF.

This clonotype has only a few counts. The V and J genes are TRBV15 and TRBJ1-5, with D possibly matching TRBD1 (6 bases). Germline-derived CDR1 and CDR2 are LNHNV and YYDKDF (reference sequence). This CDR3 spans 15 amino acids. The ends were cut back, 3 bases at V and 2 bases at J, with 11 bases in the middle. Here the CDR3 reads CATSSRAGGNQPQHF. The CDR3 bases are TGTGCCACCAGCAGTCGAGCAGGGGGCAATCAGCCCCAGCATTTT.

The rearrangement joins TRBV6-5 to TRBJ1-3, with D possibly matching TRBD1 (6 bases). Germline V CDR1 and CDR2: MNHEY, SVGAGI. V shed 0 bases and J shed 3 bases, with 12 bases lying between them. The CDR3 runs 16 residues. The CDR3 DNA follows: TGTGCCAGCAGTTACTCGGGCTCAGGGGTTGGAAACACCATATATTTT. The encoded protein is CASSYSGSGVGNTIYF.

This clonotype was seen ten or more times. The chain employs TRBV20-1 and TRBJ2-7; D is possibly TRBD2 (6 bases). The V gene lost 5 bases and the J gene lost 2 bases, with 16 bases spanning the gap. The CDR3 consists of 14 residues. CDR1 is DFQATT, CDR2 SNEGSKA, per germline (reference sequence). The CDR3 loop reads CSAGKGGAAYEQYF. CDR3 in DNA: TGCAGTGCTGGGAAGGGCGGGGCCGCCTACGAGCAGTACTTC.

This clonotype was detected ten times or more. Here the CDR3 DNA reads TGTGCCAGCAGCTTAGAAATAAGCGGCTCCTACAATGAGCAGTTCTTC. Translating it yields CASSLEISGSYNEQFF. This sequence joins TRBV11-2 and TRBJ2-1; tentatively, D is TRBD2 (5 bases). CDR1 is SGHAT and CDR2 is FQNNGV in the germline V gene. The CDR3 has 16 residues. V dropped 0 bases and J dropped 0 bases, with 9 bases sitting between them.

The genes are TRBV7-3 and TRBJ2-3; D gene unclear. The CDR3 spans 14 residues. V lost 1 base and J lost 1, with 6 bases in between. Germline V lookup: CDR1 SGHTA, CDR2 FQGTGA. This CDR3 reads CASSLRPGTDTQYF. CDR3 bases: TGTGCCAGCAGCTTAAGGCCTGGCACAGATACGCAGTATTTT.

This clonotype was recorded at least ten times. CDR3: CASSLARWAFF. The CDR3 DNA reads TGTGCCAGCAGCTTAGCACGTTGGGCTTTCTTT. The rearrangement links TRBV11-2 to TRBJ1-1, with D uncertain. V gave up 1 base and J gave up 11 bases, with 8 bases separating them. CDR1 SGHAT and CDR2 FQNNGV come from the germline V gene. This CDR3 is built from 11 residues.

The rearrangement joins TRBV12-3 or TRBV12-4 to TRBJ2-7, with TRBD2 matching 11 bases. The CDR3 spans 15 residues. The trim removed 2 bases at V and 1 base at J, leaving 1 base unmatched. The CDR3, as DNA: TGTGCCAGCAGTTTAACTAGCGGGAGTTCCTACGAGCAGTACTTC. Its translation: CASSLTSGSSYEQYF.

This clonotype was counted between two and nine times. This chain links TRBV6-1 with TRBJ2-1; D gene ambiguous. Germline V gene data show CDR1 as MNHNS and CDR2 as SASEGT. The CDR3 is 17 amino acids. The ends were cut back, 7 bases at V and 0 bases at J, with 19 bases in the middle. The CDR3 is CASTPLTGSSSYNEQFF. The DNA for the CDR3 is TGTGCCAGCACCCCCCTAACCGGTTCGAGCTCCTACAATGAGCAGTTCTTC.

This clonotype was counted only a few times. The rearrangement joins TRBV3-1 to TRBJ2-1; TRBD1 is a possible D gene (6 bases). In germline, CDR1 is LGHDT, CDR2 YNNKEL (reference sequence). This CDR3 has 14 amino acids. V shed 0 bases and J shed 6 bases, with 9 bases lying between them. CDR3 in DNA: TGTGCCAGCAGCCAAGAGGGGGCGGGCAATGAGCAGTTCTTC. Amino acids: CASSQEGAGNEQFF.

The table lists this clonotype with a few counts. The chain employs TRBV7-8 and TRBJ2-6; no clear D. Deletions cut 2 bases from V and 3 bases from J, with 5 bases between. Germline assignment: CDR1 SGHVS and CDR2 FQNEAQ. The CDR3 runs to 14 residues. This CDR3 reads CASSLLVGANVLTF. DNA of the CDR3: TGTGCCAGCAGCTTATTAGTTGGGGCCAACGTCCTGACTTTC.

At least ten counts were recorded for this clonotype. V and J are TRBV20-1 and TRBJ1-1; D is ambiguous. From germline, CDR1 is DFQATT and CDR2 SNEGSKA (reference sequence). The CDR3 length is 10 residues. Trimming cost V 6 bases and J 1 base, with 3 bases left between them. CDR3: CSAGNTEAFF. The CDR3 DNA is TGCAGTGCGGGGAACACTGAAGCTTTCTTT.

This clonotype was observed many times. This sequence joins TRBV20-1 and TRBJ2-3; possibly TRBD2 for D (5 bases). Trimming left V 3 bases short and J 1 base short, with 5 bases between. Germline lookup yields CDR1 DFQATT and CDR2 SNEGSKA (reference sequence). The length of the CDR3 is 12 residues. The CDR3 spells CSASGGTDTQYF. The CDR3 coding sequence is TGCAGTGCTAGCGGGGGCACAGATACGCAGTATTTT.

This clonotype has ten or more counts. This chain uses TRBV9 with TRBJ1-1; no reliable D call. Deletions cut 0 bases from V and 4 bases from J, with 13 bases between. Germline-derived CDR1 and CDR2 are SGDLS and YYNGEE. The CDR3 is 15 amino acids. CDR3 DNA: TGTGCCAGCAGCGTAGTGATAGGCGCGATCACTGAAGCTTTCTTT. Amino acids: CASSVVIGAITEAFF.

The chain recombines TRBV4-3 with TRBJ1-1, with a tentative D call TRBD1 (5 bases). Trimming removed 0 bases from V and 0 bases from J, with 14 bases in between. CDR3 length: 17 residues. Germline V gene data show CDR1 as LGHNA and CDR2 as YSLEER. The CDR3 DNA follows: TGCGCCAGCAGCCAAGATTCCGGAATAGGGGTGAACACTGAAGCTTTCTTT. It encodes CASSQDSGIGVNTEAFF.

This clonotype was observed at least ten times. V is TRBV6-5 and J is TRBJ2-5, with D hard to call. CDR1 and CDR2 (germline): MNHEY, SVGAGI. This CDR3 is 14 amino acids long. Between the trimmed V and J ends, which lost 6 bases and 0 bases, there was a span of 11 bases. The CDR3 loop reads CASSLQHNQETQYF. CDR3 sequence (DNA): TGTGCCAGCAGCCTCCAGCACAACCAAGAGACCCAGTACTTC.

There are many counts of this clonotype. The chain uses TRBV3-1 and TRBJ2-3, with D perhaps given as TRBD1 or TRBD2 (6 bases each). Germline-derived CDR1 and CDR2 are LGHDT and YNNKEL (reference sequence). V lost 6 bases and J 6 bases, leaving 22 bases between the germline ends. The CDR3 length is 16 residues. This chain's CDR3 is CASRKSGGGLVDTQYF. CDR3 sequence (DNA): TGTGCCAGCAGAAAGTCCGGTGGGGGGCTGGTGGATACGCAGTATTTT.

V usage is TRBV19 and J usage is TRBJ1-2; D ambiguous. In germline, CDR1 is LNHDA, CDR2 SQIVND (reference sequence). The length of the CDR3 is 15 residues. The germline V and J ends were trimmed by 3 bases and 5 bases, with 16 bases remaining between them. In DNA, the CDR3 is TGTGCCAGTAGTATTAAATCGGGAGATACTTATGGCTACACCTTC. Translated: CASSIKSGDTYGYTF.

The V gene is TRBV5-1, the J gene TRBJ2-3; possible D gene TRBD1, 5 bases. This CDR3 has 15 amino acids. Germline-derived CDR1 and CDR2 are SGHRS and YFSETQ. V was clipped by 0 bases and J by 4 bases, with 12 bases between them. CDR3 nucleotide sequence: TGCGCCAGCAGCTTGGGTCTGCAGGGCGCAGATACGCAGTATTTT. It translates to CASSLGLQGADTQYF.

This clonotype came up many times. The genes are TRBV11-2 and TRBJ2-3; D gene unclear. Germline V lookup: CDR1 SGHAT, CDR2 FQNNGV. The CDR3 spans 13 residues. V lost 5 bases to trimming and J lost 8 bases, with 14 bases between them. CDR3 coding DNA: TGTGCCAGCAGCCCGGGTTTGTCCATTACGCAGTATTTT. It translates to CASSPGLSITQYF.

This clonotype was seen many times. The CDR3 region has the DNA TGTGCCACCAGCTTTGCGGGGGGGGTCAATGAGCAGTTCTTC. Protein: CATSFAGGVNEQFF. The J gene is TRBJ2-1, the V gene TRBV15; 9 bases align to TRBD2. From germline, CDR1 is LNHNV and CDR2 YYDKDF (reference sequence). V was pared by 5 bases and J by 6 bases, with 5 bases of the junction left unmatched. CDR3 length: 14 amino acids.

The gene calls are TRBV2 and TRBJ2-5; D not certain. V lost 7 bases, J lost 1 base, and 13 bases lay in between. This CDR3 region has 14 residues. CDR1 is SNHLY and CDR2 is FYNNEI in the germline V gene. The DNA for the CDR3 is TGTGCCAGCAACGTCGCTAGAGTCCAAGAGACCCAGTACTTC. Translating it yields CASNVARVQETQYF.

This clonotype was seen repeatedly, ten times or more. The CDR3 is CASSLADEQFF. Written as DNA, the CDR3 is TGTGCCAGCAGCTTAGCAGATGAGCAGTTCTTC. This rearrangement joins TRBV7-9 to TRBJ2-1; D ambiguous. V was cut by 0 bases and J by 8 bases, with 2 bases left in between. The V gene's germline CDR1 is SEHNR and CDR2 FQNEAQ (reference sequence). The CDR3 extends over 11 amino acids.